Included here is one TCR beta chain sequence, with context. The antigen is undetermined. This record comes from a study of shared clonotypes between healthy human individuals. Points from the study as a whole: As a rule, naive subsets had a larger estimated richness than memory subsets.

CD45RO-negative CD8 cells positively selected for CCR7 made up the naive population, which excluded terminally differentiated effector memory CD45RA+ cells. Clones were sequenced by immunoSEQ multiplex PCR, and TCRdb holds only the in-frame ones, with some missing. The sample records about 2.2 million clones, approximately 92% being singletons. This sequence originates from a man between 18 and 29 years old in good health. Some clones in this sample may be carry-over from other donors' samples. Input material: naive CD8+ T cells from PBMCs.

The CDR3 DNA reads as TGTGCCAGCAGCACCCGGACTAGCGGGAGCTATGAGCAGTTCTTC. Protein: CASSTRTSGSYEQFF. The chain uses TRBV7-9 and TRBJ2-1, with TRBD2 matching 13 bases. The ends lost 5 bases at V and 8 bases at J; junction bases unmatched: 6. The CDR3 is 15 amino acids. Germline lookup yields CDR1 SEHNR and CDR2 FQNEAQ (reference sequence).